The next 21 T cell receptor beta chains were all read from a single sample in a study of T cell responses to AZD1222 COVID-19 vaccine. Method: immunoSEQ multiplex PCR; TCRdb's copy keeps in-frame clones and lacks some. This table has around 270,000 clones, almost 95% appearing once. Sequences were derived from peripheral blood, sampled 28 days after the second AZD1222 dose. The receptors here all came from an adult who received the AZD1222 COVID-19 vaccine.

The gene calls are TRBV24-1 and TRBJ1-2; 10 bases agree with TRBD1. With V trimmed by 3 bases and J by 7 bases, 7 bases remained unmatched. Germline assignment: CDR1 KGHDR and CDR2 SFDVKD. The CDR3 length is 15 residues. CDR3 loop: CATSDTRTGGGGYTF. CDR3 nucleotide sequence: TGTGCCACCAGTGATACTCGGACAGGGGGAGGTGGCTACACCTTC.

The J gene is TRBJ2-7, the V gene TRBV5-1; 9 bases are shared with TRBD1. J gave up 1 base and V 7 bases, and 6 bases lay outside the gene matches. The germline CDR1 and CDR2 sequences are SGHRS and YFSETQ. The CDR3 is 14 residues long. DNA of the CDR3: TGCGCCAGCTCGGGACAGGGAACTTCCTACGAGCAGTACTTC. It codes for CASSGQGTSYEQYF.

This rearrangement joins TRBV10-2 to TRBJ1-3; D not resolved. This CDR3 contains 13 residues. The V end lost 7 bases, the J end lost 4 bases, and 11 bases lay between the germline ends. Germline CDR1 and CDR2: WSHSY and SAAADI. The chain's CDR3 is CASNSGEGNTIYF. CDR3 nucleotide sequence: TGCGCCAGCAACTCCGGGGAGGGAAACACCATATATTTT.

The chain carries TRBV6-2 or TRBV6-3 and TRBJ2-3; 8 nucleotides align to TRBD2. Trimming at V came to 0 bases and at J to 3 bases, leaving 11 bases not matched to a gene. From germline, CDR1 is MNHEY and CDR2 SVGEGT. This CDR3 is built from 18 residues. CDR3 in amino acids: CASSYSKPGLGRTDTQYF. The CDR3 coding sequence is TGTGCCAGCAGTTACTCTAAGCCGGGACTAGGTAGGACAGATACGCAGTATTTT.

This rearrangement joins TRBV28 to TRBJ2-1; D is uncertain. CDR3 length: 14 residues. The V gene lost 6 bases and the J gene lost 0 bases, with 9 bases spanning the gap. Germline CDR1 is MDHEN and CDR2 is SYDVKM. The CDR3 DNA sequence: TGTGCCAGCAGGTCCGGGTCCTCCTACAATGAGCAGTTCTTC. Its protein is CASRSGSSYNEQFF.

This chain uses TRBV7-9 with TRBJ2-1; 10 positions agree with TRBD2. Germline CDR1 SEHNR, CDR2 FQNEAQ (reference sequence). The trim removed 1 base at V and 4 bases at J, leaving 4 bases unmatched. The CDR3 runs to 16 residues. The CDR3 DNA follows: TGTGCCAGCAGCTTAGGCCGACTAGCGGGTTACAATGAGCAGTTCTTC. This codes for CASSLGRLAGYNEQFF.

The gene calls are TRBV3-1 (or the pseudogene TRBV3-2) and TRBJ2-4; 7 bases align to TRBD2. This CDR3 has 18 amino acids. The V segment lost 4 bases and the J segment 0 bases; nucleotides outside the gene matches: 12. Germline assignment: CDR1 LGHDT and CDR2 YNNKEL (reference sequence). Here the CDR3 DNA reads TGTGCCAGCAGCCCTACCCCTTCGGGAGGAGTAGCCAAAAACATTCAGTACTTC. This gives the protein CASSPTPSGGVAKNIQYF.

CDR3 loop: CASSQGRETQYF. For the CDR3, the DNA is TGTGCCAGCAGCCAGGGCCGGGAGACCCAGTACTTC. This chain links TRBV3-1 (or the pseudogene TRBV3-2) with TRBJ2-5; no definite D call. This CDR3 is 12 amino acids long. Trimming cost V 3 bases and J 5 bases, with 7 bases left between them. Per germline, CDR1 LGHDT and CDR2 YNNKEL (reference sequence).

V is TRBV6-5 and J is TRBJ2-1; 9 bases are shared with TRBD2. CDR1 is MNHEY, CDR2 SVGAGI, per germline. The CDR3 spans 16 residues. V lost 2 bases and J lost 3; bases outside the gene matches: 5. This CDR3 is CASSYHSGSVYNEQFF. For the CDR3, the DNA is TGTGCCAGCAGTTACCATAGCGGGAGTGTCTACAATGAGCAGTTCTTC.

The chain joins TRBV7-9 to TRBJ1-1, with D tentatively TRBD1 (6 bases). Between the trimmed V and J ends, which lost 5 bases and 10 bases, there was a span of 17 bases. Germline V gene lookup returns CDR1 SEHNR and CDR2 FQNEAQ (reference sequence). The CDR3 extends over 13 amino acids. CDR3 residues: CASSPRLGGGAFF. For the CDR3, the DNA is TGTGCCAGCAGCCCTCGTTTAGGAGGGGGAGCTTTCTTT.

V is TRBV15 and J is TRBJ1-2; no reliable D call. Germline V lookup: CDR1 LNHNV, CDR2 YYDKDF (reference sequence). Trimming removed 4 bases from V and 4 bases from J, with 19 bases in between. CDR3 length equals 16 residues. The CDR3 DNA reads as TGTGCCACCAGCAATCTCCGGGATTTAGCTCTCTATGGCTACACCTTC. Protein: CATSNLRDLALYGYTF.

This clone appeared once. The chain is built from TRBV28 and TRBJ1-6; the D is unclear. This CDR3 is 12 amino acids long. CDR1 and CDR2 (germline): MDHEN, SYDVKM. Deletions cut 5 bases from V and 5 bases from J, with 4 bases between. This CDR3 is CASSQNNSPLHF. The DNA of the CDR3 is TGTGCCAGCAGTCAGAATAATTCACCCCTCCACTTT.

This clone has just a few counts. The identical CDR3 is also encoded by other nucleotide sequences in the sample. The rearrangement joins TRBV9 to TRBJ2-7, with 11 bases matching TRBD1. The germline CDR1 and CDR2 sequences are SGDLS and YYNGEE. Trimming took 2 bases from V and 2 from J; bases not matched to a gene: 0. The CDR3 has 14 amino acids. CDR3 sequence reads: CASSVGQGAYEQYF. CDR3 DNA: TGTGCCAGCAGCGTGGGACAGGGGGCCTACGAGCAGTACTTC.

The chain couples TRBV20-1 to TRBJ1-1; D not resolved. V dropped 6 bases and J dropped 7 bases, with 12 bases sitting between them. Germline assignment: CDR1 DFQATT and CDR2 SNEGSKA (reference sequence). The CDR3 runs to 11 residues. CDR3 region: CSAERGDEAFF. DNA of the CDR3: TGCAGTGCCGAACGGGGTGATGAAGCTTTCTTT.

The CDR3 bases are TGTGCCAGCAGCCAAGGGACAGCTAACTATGGCTACACCTTC. Residues: CASSQGTANYGYTF. V usage is TRBV3-1 (or the pseudogene TRBV3-2) and J usage is TRBJ1-2; a weak D match, TRBD1 (6 bases). This CDR3 has 14 amino acids. Germline CDR1 and CDR2: LGHDT and YNNKEL (reference sequence). V was cut by 1 base and J by 0 bases, with 6 bases left in between.

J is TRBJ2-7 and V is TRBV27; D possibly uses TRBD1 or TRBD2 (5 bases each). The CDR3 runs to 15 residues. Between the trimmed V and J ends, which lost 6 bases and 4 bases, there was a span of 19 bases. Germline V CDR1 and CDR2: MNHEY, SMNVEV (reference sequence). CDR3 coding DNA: TGTGCCAGCAGAGTCCGGGGCAGGGATCCTTACGAGCAGTACTTC. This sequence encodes CASRVRGRDPYEQYF.

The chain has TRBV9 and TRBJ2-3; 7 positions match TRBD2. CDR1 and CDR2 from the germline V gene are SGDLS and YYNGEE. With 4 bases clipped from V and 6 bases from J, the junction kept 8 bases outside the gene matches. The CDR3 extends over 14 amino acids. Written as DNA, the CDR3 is TGTGCCAGCAGCTCGGGGGGTCCTGGGGATACGCAGTATTTT. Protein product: CASSSGGPGDTQYF.

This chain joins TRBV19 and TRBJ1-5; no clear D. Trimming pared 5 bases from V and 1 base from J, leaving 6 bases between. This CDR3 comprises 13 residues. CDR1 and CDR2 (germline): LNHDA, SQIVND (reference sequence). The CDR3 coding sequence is TGTGCCAGTAGTCTCGGGAGCAATCAGCCCCAGCATTTT. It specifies CASSLGSNQPQHF.

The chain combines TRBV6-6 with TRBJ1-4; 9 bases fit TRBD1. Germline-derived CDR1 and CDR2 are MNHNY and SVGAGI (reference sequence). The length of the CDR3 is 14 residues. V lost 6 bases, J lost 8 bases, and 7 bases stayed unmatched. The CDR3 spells CASRGQGRQEKLFF. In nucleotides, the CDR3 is TGTGCCAGCAGGGGACAGGGAAGACAGGAAAAACTGTTTTTT.

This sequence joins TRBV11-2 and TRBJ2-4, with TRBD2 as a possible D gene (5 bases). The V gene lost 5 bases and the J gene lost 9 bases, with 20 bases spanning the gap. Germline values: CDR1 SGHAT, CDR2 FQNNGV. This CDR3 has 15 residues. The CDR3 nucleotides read TGTGCCAGCAGCCCTGCGAGTTCGAGGGTTAGCATTCAGTACTTC. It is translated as CASSPASSRVSIQYF.

The CDR3 nucleotides read TGTGCCTGGAGTCAGATTACAGGGGTTTACTATGGCTACACCTTC. The encoded protein is CAWSQITGVYYGYTF. The chain uses TRBV30 and TRBJ1-2; TRBD1 matches 7 bases. CDR3 length: 15 residues. The germline V gene encodes CDR1 GTSNPN and CDR2 SVGIG (reference sequence). V lost 2 bases and J lost 3; bases outside the gene matches: 9.